Described below is a single TCR beta chain sequence and its context. The germline gives CDR1 SGHTA, CDR2 FQGNSA. The junction had 5 bases not matched to a gene; V was cut back by 3 bases and J by 4 bases. This CDR3 has 16 amino acids. The data were obtained in a study of breast tumors, draining lymph nodes, adjacent tissues. Axillary draining lymph nodes of breast cancer patients supplied the node samples. Via MiXCR, TCRdb re-called the multiplex PCR reads, giving one row per CDR3 protein. There are around 300,000 distinct CDR3 sequences in the sample; roughly 31% occur only once, and over 0.95% lies in the top ten.

The V call is TRBV7-2, the J call TRBJ2-5; 13 bases agree with TRBD2. The clonotype was recovered from a female donor with breast cancer. Some clones in this sample may be carry-over from other donors' samples. Sequenced input: axillary lymph node tissue. The CDR3 is CASSFSGLAGRETQYF. The CDR3 nucleotides are TGTGCCAGCAGCTTCTCGGGACTAGCGGGAAGAGAGACCCAGTACTTC.